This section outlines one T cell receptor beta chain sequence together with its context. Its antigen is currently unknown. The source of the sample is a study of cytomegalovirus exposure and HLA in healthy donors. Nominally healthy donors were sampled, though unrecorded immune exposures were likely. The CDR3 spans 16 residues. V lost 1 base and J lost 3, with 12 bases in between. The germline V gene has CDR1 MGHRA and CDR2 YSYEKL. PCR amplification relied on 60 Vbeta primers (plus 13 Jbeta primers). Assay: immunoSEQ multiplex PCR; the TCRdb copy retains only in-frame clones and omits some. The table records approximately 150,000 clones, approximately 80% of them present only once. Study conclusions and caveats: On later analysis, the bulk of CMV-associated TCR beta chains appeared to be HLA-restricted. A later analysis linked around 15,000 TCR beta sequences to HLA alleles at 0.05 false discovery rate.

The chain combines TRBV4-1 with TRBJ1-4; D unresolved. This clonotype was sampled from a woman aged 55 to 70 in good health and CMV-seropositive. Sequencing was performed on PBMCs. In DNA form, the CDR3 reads TGCGCCAGCAGCCAAGGACAAGCTCCAGCTAATGAAAAACTGTTTTTT. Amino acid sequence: CASSQGQAPANEKLFF.